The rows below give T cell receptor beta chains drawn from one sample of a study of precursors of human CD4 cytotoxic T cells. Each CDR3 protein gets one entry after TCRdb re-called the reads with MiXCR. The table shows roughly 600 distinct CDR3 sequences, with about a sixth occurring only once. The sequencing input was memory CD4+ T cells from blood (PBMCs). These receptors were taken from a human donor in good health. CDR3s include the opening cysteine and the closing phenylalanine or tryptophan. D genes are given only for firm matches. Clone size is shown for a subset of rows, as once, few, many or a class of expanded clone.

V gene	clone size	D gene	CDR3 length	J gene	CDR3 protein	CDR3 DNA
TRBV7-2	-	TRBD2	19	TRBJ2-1	CASSLSGPGLASSYNEQFF	TGTGCCAGCAGCTTATCTGGACCGGGACTAGCGAGCTCCTACAATGAGCAGTTCTTC
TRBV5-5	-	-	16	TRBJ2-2	CASSYLGETPPGELFF	TGTGCCAGCAGCTACCTGGGGGAAACTCCACCGGGTGAGCTGTTTTTT
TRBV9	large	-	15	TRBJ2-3	CASSTQTHQSDTQYF	TGTGCCAGCAGCACACAGACCCACCAGTCGGATACGCAGTATTTT
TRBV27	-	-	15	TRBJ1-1	CASSLSGRLNTEAFF	TGTGCCAGCAGTTTATCGGGACGGTTGAACACTGAAGCTTTCTTT
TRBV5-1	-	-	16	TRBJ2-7	CASSYSGLAGGNEQYF	TGCGCCAGCAGCTACTCGGGACTCGCGGGCGGCAATGAGCAGTACTTC
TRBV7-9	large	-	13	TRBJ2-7	CASSPTLGHEQYF	TGTGCCAGCAGCCCCACCCTTGGTCACGAGCAGTACTTC
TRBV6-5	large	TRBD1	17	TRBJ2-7	CASRPYPVGQGSGEQYF	TGTGCCAGCAGACCCTACCCGGTGGGACAGGGGTCCGGCGAGCAGTACTTC
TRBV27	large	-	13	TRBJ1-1	CASSFTVGTEAFF	TGTGCCAGCAGTTTTACAGTGGGGACTGAAGCTTTCTTT
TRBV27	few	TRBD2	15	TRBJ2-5	CASSLYGRAWETQYF	TGTGCCAGCAGTTTATACGGGAGGGCCTGGGAGACCCAGTACTTC
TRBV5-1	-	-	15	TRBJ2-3	CASSPLGGITDTQYF	TGCGCCAGCAGCCCCTTGGGGGGTATCACAGATACGCAGTATTTT
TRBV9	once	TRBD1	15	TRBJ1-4	CASSLGAGGREKLFF	TGTGCCAGCAGCTTAGGGGCAGGGGGCCGGGAAAAACTGTTTTTT
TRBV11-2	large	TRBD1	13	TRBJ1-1	CASSPGQGLMAFF	TGTGCCAGCAGCCCAGGACAGGGACTGATGGCTTTCTTT
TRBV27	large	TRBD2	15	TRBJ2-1	CASSPAGTSGRDGFF	TGTGCCAGCAGTCCCGCCGGGACTAGCGGGAGGGACGGGTTCTTC
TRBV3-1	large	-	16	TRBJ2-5	CASSPVGGRITETQYF	TGTGCCAGCAGCCCAGTTGGGGGACGCATAACGGAGACCCAGTACTTC
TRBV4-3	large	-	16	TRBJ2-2	CASSQDRGLGTGELFF	TGCGCCAGCAGCCAAGACCGAGGTTTGGGCACCGGGGAGCTGTTTTTT
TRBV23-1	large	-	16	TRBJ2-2	CASSHPLTAATGELFF	TGCGCCAGCAGTCACCCCCTCACAGCGGCCACCGGGGAGCTGTTTTTT
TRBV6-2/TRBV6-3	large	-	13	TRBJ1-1	CASSWNLGTEAFF	TGTGCCAGCAGTTGGAACTTGGGCACTGAAGCTTTCTTT
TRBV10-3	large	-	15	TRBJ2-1	CAISVGGKVANEQFF	TGTGCCATCAGTGTAGGAGGGAAAGTTGCCAATGAGCAGTTCTTC
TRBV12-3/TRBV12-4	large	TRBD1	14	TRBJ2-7	CASSKTGGVSEQYF	TGTGCCAGCAGTAAGACAGGGGGCGTCTCCGAGCAGTACTTC
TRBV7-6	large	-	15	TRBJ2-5	CASSWDAGSQETQYF	TGTGCCAGCAGCTGGGATGCAGGGTCTCAAGAGACCCAGTACTTC
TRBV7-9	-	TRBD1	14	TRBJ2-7	CASSARQGKDEQYF	TGTGCCAGCAGCGCCCGACAGGGGAAGGACGAGCAGTACTTC
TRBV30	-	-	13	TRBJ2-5	CAWSARVPETQYF	TGTGCCTGGAGTGCCAGGGTACCCGAGACCCAGTACTTC
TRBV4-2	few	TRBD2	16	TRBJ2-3	CASSQELAGPTDTQYF	TGTGCCAGCAGCCAAGAACTAGCGGGGCCCACAGATACGCAGTATTTT
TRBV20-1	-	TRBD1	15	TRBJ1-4	CSAFSSGGSNEKLFF	TGCAGTGCTTTTTCCTCAGGGGGATCTAATGAAAAACTGTTTTTT
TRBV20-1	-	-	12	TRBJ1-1	CSARSMNTEAFF	TGCAGTGCTAGAAGTATGAACACTGAAGCTTTCTTT
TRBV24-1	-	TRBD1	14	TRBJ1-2	CATSETGTGDGYTF	TGTGCCACCAGTGAGACCGGGACAGGGGATGGCTACACCTTC
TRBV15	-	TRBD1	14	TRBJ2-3	CATSGDRGRDTQYF	TGTGCCACCAGCGGGGACAGGGGCCGAGATACGCAGTATTTT